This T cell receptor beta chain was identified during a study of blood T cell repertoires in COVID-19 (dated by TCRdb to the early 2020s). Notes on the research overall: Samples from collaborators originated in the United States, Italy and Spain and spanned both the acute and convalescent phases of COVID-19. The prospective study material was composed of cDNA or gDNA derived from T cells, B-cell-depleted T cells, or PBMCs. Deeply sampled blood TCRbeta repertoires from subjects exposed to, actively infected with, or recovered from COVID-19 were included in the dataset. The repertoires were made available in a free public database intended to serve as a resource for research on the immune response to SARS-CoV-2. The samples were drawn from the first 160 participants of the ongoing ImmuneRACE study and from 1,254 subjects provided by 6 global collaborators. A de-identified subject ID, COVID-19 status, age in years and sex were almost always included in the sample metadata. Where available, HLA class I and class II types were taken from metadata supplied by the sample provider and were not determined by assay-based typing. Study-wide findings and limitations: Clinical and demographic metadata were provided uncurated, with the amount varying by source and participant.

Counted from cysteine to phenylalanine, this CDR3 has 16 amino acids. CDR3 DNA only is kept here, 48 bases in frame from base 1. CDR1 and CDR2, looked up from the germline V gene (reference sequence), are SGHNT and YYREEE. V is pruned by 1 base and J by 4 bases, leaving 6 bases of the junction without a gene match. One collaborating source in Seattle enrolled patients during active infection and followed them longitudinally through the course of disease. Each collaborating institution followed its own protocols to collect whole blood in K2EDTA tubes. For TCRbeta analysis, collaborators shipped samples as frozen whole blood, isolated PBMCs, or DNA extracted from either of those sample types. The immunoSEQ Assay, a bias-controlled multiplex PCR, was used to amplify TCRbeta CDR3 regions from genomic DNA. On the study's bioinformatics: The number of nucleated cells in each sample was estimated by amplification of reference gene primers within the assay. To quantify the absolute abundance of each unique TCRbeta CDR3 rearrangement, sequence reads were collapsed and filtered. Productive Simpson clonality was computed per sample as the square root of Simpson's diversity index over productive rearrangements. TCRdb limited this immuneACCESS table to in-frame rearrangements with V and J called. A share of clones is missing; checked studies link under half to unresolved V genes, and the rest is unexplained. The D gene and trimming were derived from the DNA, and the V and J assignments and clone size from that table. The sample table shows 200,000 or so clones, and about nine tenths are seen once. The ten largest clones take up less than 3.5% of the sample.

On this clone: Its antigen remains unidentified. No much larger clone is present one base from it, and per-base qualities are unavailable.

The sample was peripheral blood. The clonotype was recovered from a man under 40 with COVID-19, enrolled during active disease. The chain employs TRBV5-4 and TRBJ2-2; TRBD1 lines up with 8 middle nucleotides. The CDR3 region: CASSLFQGALTGELFF. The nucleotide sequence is TGTGCCAGCAGCTTGTTTCAGGGGGCGCTCACCGGGGAGCTGTTTTTT.